This entry lists 30 T cell receptor beta chains sequenced from one sample in a study of blood T cell repertoires in COVID-19. TCRdb's table, derived via immunoSEQ multiplex PCR, lists solely in-frame clones and lacks some. The repertoire holds roughly 120,000 clones, with about three quarters as singletons. Sequenced material: peripheral blood. The receptors derive from a human donor with acute or convalescent COVID-19. The donor label of this sample is uncertain.

V gene TRBV29-1 combines with J gene TRBJ1-5; TRBD1 matches 9 bases. CDR1 SQVTM and CDR2 ANQGSEA come from the germline V gene. CDR3 size: 14 residues. V dropped 4 bases and J dropped 3; count of bases not matched to a gene: 4. In DNA form, the CDR3 reads TGCAGCGTTGTGGGACAGGGTGACAATCAGCCCCAGCATTTT. Amino acids: CSVVGQGDNQPQHF. Complete variable domain (other parts from reference TRBV29-1 and TRBJ1-5): SAVISQKPSRDICQRGTSLTIQCQVDSQVTMMFWYRQQPGQSLTLIATANQGSEATYESGFVIDKFPISRPNLTFSTLTVSNMSPEDSSIYLCSVVGQGDNQPQHFGDGTRLSIL.

The chain has TRBV6-2 or TRBV6-3 and TRBJ1-2; no reliable D call. This CDR3 comprises 16 residues. Trimming removed 0 bases from V and 0 bases from J, with 11 bases in between. Germline V gives CDR1 MNHEY, CDR2 SVGEGT. CDR3 residues: CASSYSVTTANYGYTF. CDR3 DNA: TGTGCCAGCAGTTACTCCGTGACAACTGCTAACTATGGCTACACCTTC.

The chain links TRBV20-1 to TRBJ1-5, with D perhaps TRBD1 (5 bases). Germline CDR1 reads DFQATT; CDR2 reads SNEGSKA (reference sequence). The CDR3 runs to 14 residues. V shed 3 bases and J shed 4 bases, with 13 bases lying between them. The CDR3 here is CSASGRAKNQPQHF. The DNA for the CDR3 is TGCAGTGCTAGTGGCAGGGCGAAAAATCAGCCCCAGCATTTT.

The genes are TRBV7-2 and TRBJ2-1; D might be TRBD2 (6 bases). The CDR3 covers 16 residues. V lost 1 base, J lost 2 bases, and 12 bases lay in between. Germline loops: CDR1 SGHTA, CDR2 FQGNSA. The CDR3 coding sequence is TGTGCCAGCAGCTTAGTGGGGGGATTAGCCTACAATGAGCAGTTCTTC. The encoded protein is CASSLVGGLAYNEQFF.

The gene calls are TRBV24-1 and TRBJ1-2; possibly TRBD1 for D (5 bases). Germline assignment: CDR1 KGHDR and CDR2 SFDVKD. V was shortened by 1 base and J by 8 bases, with 10 bases between the two germline ends. The CDR3 spans 13 residues. The CDR3 coding sequence is TGTGCCACCAGTGATTTCCAGGGTAGGGGCTACACCTTC. It is translated as CATSDFQGRGYTF.

The chain joins TRBV6-5 to TRBJ1-2; no clear D gene. Trimming removed 0 bases from V and 0 bases from J, with 8 bases in between. CDR1 and CDR2 from the germline V gene are MNHEY and SVGAGI. The CDR3 has 15 amino acids. The CDR3 coding sequence is TGTGCCAGCAGTTACTCTGCCAGATCTAACTATGGCTACACCTTC. This translates into CASSYSARSNYGYTF.

This clone was seen a handful of times. This chain links TRBV6-1 with TRBJ2-3; 8 nucleotides align to TRBD1. CDR3 size: 18 residues. Germline V lookup: CDR1 MNHNS, CDR2 SASEGT. V lost 2 bases to trimming and J lost 3 bases; unmatched junction nucleotides: 13. As DNA, the CDR3 is TGTGCCAGCAGTGAATTAAATAAGGCAGGGGGCAGGACAGATACGCAGTATTTT. Its protein is CASSELNKAGGRTDTQYF.

This sequence joins TRBV10-2 and TRBJ1-5, with a weak D call TRBD1 (6 bases). Trimming pared 8 bases from V and 5 bases from J, leaving 22 bases between. This CDR3 is built from 16 residues. From germline, CDR1 is WSHSY and CDR2 SAAADI. CDR3 loop: CASGRGADSPYQPQHF. CDR3 DNA: TGCGCCAGCGGAAGAGGAGCGGACAGCCCATATCAGCCCCAGCATTTT.

This clone was seen only a few times. The chain couples TRBV4-1 to TRBJ2-3; 7 bases map to TRBD1. V was pared by 2 bases and J by 9 bases, with 2 bases of the junction left unmatched. Germline loops: CDR1 MGHRA, CDR2 YSYEKL. The length of the CDR3 is 12 residues. The DNA for the CDR3 is TGCGCCAGCAGCCAAAACAGGGGCACGCAGTATTTT. Protein sequence: CASSQNRGTQYF.

Concerning this clone itself: An end of the junction differs from the germline gene, which may be a read error. This rearrangement joins TRBV6-1 to TRBJ1-4, with a possible D match to TRBD1 (6 bases). The germline CDR1 and CDR2 sequences are MNHNS and SASEGT. The CDR3 contains 16 residues. DNA of the CDR3: TGTGCCAGCGGTGAAAGTATTCCGGACAGTGGTGAAAAACTGTTTTTT. Amino acid sequence: CASGESIPDSGEKLFF.

This chain uses TRBV6-6 with TRBJ2-1; 8 nucleotides align to TRBD2. Germline V CDR1 and CDR2: MNHNY, SVGAGI (reference sequence). CDR3 length: 14 amino acids. V lost 5 bases, J lost 8 bases, and 8 bases stayed unmatched. CDR3 in DNA: TGTGCCAGCAGTAACGGGGGGGCGGTGCATGAGCAGTTCTTC. This codes for CASSNGGAVHEQFF.

The chain carries TRBV6-6 and TRBJ2-3; 13 bases match TRBD2. CDR1 is MNHNY, CDR2 SVGAGI, per germline (reference sequence). This CDR3 contains 15 residues. V lost 6 bases and J lost 4; bases outside the gene matches: 4. CDR3: CASSLTSGGADTQYF. As DNA, the CDR3 is TGTGCCAGCAGCCTAACTAGCGGGGGGGCAGATACGCAGTATTTT.

This clone was observed a few times. The chain links TRBV5-1 to TRBJ2-1; TRBD2 matches at 15 bases. The germline CDR1 and CDR2 sequences are SGHRS and YFSETQ. V trimming: 4 bases; J trimming: 8 bases; junction bases outside the gene matches: 4. The CDR3 loop spans 15 amino acids. The CDR3 DNA is TGCGCCAGCAGCCGCGGACTAGCGGGGGGGTATGAGCAGTTCTTC. The encoded protein is CASSRGLAGGYEQFF.

The rearrangement links TRBV5-1 to TRBJ2-5; D is unclear. Trimming pared 0 bases from V and 5 bases from J, leaving 11 bases between. CDR1 and CDR2 (germline): SGHRS, YFSETQ. The CDR3 totals 14 residues. The CDR3 coding sequence is TGCGCCAGCAGCTTGGCCGCCGGGTGGGAGACCCAGTACTTC. Protein sequence: CASSLAAGWETQYF.

Concerning this clone: Distinct nucleotide sequences in the sample also encode this CDR3. The chain couples TRBV19 to TRBJ2-1, with TRBD2 matching over 12 bases. The CDR3 contains 16 residues. Germline V lookup: CDR1 LNHDA, CDR2 SQIVND (reference sequence). Unmatched junction bases numbered 2, after V lost 4 bases and J lost 1 base. The CDR3, as DNA: TGTGCCAGTAGTAGGACTAGCGGGACGTCCTACAATGAGCAGTTCTTC. Its translation: CASSRTSGTSYNEQFF.

The CDR3 loop is CASSDSRDGYEQYF. The CDR3 coding sequence is TGTGCCAGCAGTGATTCGCGGGACGGCTACGAGCAGTACTTC. The chain recombines TRBV2 with TRBJ2-7; D possibly corresponds to TRBD2 (6 bases). This CDR3 has 14 residues. V shed 3 bases and J shed 3 bases, with 12 bases lying between them. CDR1 is SNHLY and CDR2 is FYNNEI in the germline V gene.

This chain links TRBV30 with TRBJ2-2, with D possibly being TRBD1 (6 bases). Germline assignment: CDR1 GTSNPN and CDR2 SVGIG (reference sequence). The V gene lost 5 bases and the J gene lost 0 bases, with 10 bases spanning the gap. The CDR3 runs to 14 residues. CDR3: CAWAGTTNTGELFF. The CDR3 region has the DNA TGTGCCTGGGCCGGGACAACGAACACCGGGGAGCTGTTTTTT.

The chain links TRBV5-1 to TRBJ2-5, with 14 bases aligning to TRBD2. Per germline, CDR1 SGHRS and CDR2 YFSETQ. CDR3 length: 15 amino acids. V gave up 6 bases and J gave up 1 base; unmatched junction bases: 2. DNA for the CDR3: TGCGCCAGCATGGGGACTAGCGGGGGCCAAGAGACCCAGTACTTC. This translates into CASMGTSGGQETQYF.

The V gene is TRBV23-1, the J gene TRBJ2-3, with a tentative D call TRBD2 (5 bases). TRBV23-1 has ORF status, its function being uncertain. Trimming removed 7 bases at V and 4 bases at J, with 24 bases between. The CDR3 covers 17 residues. The DNA for the CDR3 is TGCGCCAGCACCCAAAGGTCCGGGGAGTACCTTCCAGATACGCAGTATTTT. Translation: CASTQRSGEYLPDTQYF.

The rearrangement uses TRBV21-1 and TRBJ2-7; the table calls TRBD1, which could not be checked here. TRBV21-1 counts as a pseudogene. This CDR3 contains 11 residues. This CDR3 is CASSKGHEQYV. The CDR3 coding sequence is TGTGCCAGCAGCAAAGGGCACGAGCAGTACGTC.

This chain joins TRBV7-9 and TRBJ1-1; the D is unclear. Looked up from germline, CDR1 is SEHNR and CDR2 is FQNEAQ (reference sequence). The CDR3 is made up of 10 amino acids. Deletions cut 4 bases from V and 7 bases from J, with 4 bases between. DNA for the CDR3: TGTGCCAGCAGCTCCCTTGAAGCTTTCTTT. This translates into CASSSLEAFF.

The chain links TRBV19 to TRBJ1-1; 8 positions agree with TRBD1. Losses at the gene ends were 3 bases for V and 1 base for J; bases not matched to a gene: 4. CDR3 length equals 15 residues. CDR1 and CDR2 (germline): LNHDA, SQIVND (reference sequence). DNA of the CDR3: TGTGCCAGTAGTATGGATGGGACAGGGAACACTGAAGCTTTCTTT. This translates into CASSMDGTGNTEAFF. Based on the CDR3 plus reference TRBV19 and TRBJ1-1, the full variable domain is DGGITQSPKYLFRKEGQNVTLSCEQNLNHDAMYWYRQDPGQGLRLIYYSQIVNDFQKGDIAEGYSVSREKKESFPLTVTSAQKNPTAFYLCASSMDGTGNTEAFFGQGTRLTVV.

The DNA for the CDR3 is TGTGCCAGCAGCCCTCGACAGGGGGGGGAAAAACTGTTTTTT. Translating it yields CASSPRQGGEKLFF. The chain has TRBV5-4 and TRBJ1-4; 9 bases line up with TRBD1. Germline V gene data show CDR1 as SGHNT and CDR2 as YYREEE (reference sequence). This CDR3 contains 14 residues. After removal of 4 bases from V and 8 bases from J, the junction contained 6 bases not matched to a gene. Complete variable domain (other parts from reference TRBV5-4 and TRBJ1-4): ETGVTQSPTHLIKTRGQQVTLRCSSQSGHNTVSWYQQALGQGPQFIFQYYREEENGRGNFPPRFSGLQFPNYSSELNVNALELDDSALYLCASSPRQGGEKLFFGSGTQLSVL.

This CDR3 is CASSRDRGSNTEAFF. The CDR3 DNA is TGTGCCAGTAGTAGGGACAGGGGGTCGAACACTGAAGCTTTCTTT. The chain uses TRBV19 and TRBJ1-1, with 11 bases lining up with TRBD1. Germline loops: CDR1 LNHDA, CDR2 SQIVND (reference sequence). The CDR3 is 15 amino acids. V trimming: 4 bases; J trimming: 1 base; junction bases outside the gene matches: 2.

The chain has TRBV10-3 and TRBJ1-4; tentative D call: TRBD1 (5 bases). Germline lookup yields CDR1 ENHRY and CDR2 SYGVKD. Trimming took off 4 bases at V and 7 bases at J, with 19 bases between the two ends. This CDR3 contains 16 residues. For the CDR3, the DNA is TGTGCCATCAGTGTCGGAACCCCAACCGGGGGTGAAAAACTGTTTTTT. It yields the protein CAISVGTPTGGEKLFF.

This rearrangement joins TRBV7-8 to TRBJ2-3; D call uncertain. With 1 base removed from V and 2 bases from J, the gap between germline ends came to 10 bases. The CDR3 contains 15 residues. The germline V gene encodes CDR1 SGHVS and CDR2 FQNEAQ. The CDR3, as DNA: TGTGCCAGCAGCTTAGGCTTCCCAGACACAGATACGCAGTATTTT. This gives the protein CASSLGFPDTDTQYF.

Concerning this clone itself: This CDR3 is also generated by other DNA sequences in the sample. V and J are TRBV3-1 (or the pseudogene TRBV3-2) and TRBJ2-2, with D perhaps TRBD2 (5 bases). The CDR3 spans 14 residues. The germline V gene has CDR1 LGHDT and CDR2 YNNKEL (reference sequence). The germline V and J ends were trimmed by 1 base and 4 bases, with 7 bases remaining between them. The CDR3 bases are TGTGCCAGCAGCCAAGTTCGGGGCACCGGGGAGCTGTTTTTT. This encodes CASSQVRGTGELFF.

The chain couples TRBV4-1 to TRBJ1-5; no firm D call. V was shortened by 1 base and J by 7 bases, with 8 bases between the two germline ends. CDR3 size: 13 residues. Germline values: CDR1 MGHRA, CDR2 YSYEKL. The CDR3: CASSQVTVQPQHF. CDR3 DNA: TGCGCCAGCAGCCAAGTAACGGTACAGCCCCAGCATTTT.

This clone has just a few counts. The chain employs TRBV28 and TRBJ1-1; D is undetermined. The germline gives CDR1 MDHEN, CDR2 SYDVKM. CDR3 length: 15 residues. Trimming pared 4 bases from V and 4 bases from J, leaving 16 bases between. CDR3 amino acids: CASSSQAAVGTEAFF. In nucleotides, the CDR3 is TGTGCCAGCAGTTCTCAGGCCGCCGTGGGCACTGAAGCTTTCTTT. The full variable domain, rest sourced from reference TRBV28 and TRBJ1-1, is DVKVTQSSRYLVKRTGEKVFLECVQDMDHENMFWYRQDPGLGLRLIYFSYDVKMKEKGDIPEGYSVSREKKERFSLILESASTNQTSMYLCASSSQAAVGTEAFFGQGTRLTVV.

J is TRBJ1-4 and V is TRBV27; TRBD1 aligns across 8 bases. Germline V gene lookup returns CDR1 MNHEY and CDR2 SMNVEV (reference sequence). The CDR3 is 17 amino acids. J lost 7 bases, V lost 3 bases, and 13 bases had no gene match. CDR3 region: CASSFLGQGEGGEKLFF. DNA of the CDR3: TGTGCCAGCAGTTTCCTCGGACAGGGAGAGGGTGGTGAAAAACTGTTTTTT.